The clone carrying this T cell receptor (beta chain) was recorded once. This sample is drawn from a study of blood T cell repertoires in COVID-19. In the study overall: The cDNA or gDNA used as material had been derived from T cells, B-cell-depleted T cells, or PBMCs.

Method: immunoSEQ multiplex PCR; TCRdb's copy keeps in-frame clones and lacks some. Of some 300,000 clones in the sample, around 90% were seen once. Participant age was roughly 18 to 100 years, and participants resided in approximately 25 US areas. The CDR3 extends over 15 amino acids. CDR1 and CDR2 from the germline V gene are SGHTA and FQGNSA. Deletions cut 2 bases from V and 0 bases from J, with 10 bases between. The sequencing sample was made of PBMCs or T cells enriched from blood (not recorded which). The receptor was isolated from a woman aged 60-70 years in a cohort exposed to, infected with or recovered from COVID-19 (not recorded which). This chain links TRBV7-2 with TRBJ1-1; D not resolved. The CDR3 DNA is TGTGCCAGCAGCTTAAGTCTACTTATGAACACTGAAGCTTTCTTT. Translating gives CASSLSLLMNTEAFF.